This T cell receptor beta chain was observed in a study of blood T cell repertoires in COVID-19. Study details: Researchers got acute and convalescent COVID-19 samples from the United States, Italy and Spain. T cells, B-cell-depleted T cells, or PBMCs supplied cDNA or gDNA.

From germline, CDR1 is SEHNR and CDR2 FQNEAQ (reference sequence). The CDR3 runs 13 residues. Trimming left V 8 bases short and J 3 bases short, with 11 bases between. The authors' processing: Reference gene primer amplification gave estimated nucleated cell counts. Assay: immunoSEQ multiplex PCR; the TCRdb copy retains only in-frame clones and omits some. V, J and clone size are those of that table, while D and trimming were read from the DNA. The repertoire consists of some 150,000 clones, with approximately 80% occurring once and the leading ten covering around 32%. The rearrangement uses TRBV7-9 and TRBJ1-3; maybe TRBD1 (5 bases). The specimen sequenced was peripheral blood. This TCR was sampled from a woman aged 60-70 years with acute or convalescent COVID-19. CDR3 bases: TGTGCCAGCTCAGGGAATCGTGGAAACACCATATATTTT. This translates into CASSGNRGNTIYF. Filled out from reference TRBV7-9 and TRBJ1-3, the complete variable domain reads DTGVSQNPRHKITKRGQNVTFRCDPISEHNRLYWYRQTLGQGPEFLTYFQNEAQLEKSRLLSDRFSAERPKGSFSTLEIQRTEQGDSAMYLCASSGNRGNTIYFGEGSWLTVV.